These T cell receptor beta chains were read from a single sample in a study of PD-1 blockade in classical Hodgkin lymphoma. Repertoires were generated with immunoSEQ multiplex PCR, while TCRdb's copy carries only in-frame clones and drops some. The table records about 150,000 clones, about four fifths of them present only once. Source: peripheral blood mononuclear cells (PBMCs), taken before the second cycle of nivolumab. These receptor sequences come from a human donor with classical Hodgkin lymphoma. Each CDR3 is given with its conserved first and last residue. A D gene is named only where the DNA matches it firmly.

j_gene: TRBJ2-7
v_gene: TRBV28
d_gene: TRBD1
len: 15
CDR3aa: CASRAGTGGSYEQYF

j_gene: TRBJ2-7
v_gene: TRBV6-1
d_gene: TRBD1
len: 17
CDR3aa: CASSDLGTGGFGYEQYF

j_gene: TRBJ2-1
v_gene: TRBV11-3
d_gene: TRBD2
len: 15
CDR3aa: CASSLRGGVYNEQFF

j_gene: TRBJ1-4
v_gene: TRBV10-3
d_gene: TRBD1
len: 15
CDR3aa: CAISAGDSYNEKLFF

j_gene: TRBJ2-5
v_gene: TRBV5-1
d_gene: -
len: 13
CDR3aa: CASSPEFEETQYF

j_gene: TRBJ2-7
v_gene: TRBV6-5
d_gene: -
len: 14
CDR3aa: CASSQIIGNYEQYF

j_gene: TRBJ1-3
v_gene: TRBV7-2
d_gene: -
len: 15
CDR3aa: CASSLGRSSGNTIYF

j_gene: TRBJ2-6
v_gene: TRBV6-5
d_gene: -
len: 15
CDR3aa: CASSKDFSGANVLTF

j_gene: TRBJ2-2
v_gene: TRBV5-5
d_gene: -
len: 12
CDR3aa: CASSPDTGELFF

j_gene: TRBJ2-3
v_gene: TRBV5-1
d_gene: -
len: 15
CDR3aa: CASSLDAVGPDTQYF

j_gene: TRBJ2-3
v_gene: TRBV6-1
d_gene: -
len: 14
CDR3aa: CASRKSSSTDTQYF

j_gene: TRBJ1-5
v_gene: TRBV30
d_gene: -
len: 13
CDR3aa: CACRADSNQPQHF

j_gene: TRBJ2-5
v_gene: TRBV5-8
d_gene: TRBD2
len: 12
CDR3aa: CARPSGSETQYF

j_gene: TRBJ1-2
v_gene: TRBV27
d_gene: -
len: 13
CDR3aa: CASTTVGDYGYTF

j_gene: TRBJ1-1
v_gene: TRBV30
d_gene: -
len: 13
CDR3aa: CAWSAGRWTEAFF

j_gene: TRBJ1-1
v_gene: TRBV5-8
d_gene: TRBD1
len: 15
CDR3aa: CASSLRDREHTEAFF

j_gene: TRBJ2-1
v_gene: TRBV7-9
d_gene: TRBD1
len: 14
CDR3aa: CASSSDRAYREQFF

j_gene: TRBJ2-3
v_gene: TRBV5-8
d_gene: -
len: 14
CDR3aa: CASSPGDSTDTQYF

j_gene: TRBJ2-7
v_gene: TRBV4-1
d_gene: -
len: 15
CDR3aa: CASSLGRGGFYEQYF

j_gene: TRBJ1-2
v_gene: TRBV6-5
d_gene: -
len: 13
CDR3aa: CASGGDPGHGYTF

j_gene: TRBJ2-5
v_gene: TRBV27
d_gene: TRBD2
len: 15
CDR3aa: CASSHRLAGAETQYF